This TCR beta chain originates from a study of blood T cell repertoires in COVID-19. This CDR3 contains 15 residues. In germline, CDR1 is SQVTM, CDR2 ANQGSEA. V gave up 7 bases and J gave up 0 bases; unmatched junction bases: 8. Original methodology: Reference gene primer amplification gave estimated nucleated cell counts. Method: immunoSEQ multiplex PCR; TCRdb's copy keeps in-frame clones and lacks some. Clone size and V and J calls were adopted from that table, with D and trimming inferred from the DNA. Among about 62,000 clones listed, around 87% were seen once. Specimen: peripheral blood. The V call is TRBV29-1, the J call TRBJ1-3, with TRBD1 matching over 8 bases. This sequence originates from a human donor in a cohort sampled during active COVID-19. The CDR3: CSARTGYSSGNTIYF. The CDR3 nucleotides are TGCAGCGCCCGGACAGGGTATAGCTCTGGAAACACCATATATTTT.